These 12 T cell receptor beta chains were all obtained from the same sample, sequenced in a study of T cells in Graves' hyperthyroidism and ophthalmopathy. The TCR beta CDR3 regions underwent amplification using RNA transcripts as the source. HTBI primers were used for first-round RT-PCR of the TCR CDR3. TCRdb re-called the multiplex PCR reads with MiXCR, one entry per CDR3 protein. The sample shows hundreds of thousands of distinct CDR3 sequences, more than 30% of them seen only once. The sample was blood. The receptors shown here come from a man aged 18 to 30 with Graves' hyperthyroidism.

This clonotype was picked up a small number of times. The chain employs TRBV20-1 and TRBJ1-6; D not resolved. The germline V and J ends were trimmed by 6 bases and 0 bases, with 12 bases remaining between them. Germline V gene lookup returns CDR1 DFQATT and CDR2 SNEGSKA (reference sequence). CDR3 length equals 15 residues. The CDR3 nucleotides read TGCAGTGCCTCTAATCCAAGCTCCTATAATTCACCCCTCCACTTT. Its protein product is CSASNPSSYNSPLHF.

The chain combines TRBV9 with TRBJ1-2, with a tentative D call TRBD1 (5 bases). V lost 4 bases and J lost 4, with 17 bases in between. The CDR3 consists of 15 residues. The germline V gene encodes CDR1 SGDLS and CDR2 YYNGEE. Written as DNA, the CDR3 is TGTGCCAGCAGCCAAGCGGCAGGGCCGTCCTATGGCTACACCTTC. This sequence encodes CASSQAAGPSYGYTF.

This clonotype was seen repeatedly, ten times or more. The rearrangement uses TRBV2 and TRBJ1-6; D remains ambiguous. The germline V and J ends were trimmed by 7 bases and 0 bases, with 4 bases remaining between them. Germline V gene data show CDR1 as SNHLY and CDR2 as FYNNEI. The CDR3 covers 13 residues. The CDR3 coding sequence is TGTGCCAGCACTAGCTCCTATAATTCACCCCTCCACTTT. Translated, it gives CASTSSYNSPLHF.

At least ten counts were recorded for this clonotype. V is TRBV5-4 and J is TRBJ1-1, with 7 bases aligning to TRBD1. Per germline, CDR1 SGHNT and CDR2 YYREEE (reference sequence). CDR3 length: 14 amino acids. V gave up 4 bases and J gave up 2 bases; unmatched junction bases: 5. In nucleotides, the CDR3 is TGTGCCAGCAGCATCGGACAGGCCAACACTGAAGCTTTCTTT. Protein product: CASSIGQANTEAFF.

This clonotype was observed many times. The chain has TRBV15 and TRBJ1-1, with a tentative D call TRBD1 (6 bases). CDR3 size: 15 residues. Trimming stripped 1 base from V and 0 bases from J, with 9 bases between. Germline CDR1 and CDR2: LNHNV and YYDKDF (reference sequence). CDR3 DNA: TGTGCCACCAGCAGAGTGCGGGGGCTGAACACTGAAGCTTTCTTT. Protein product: CATSRVRGLNTEAFF.

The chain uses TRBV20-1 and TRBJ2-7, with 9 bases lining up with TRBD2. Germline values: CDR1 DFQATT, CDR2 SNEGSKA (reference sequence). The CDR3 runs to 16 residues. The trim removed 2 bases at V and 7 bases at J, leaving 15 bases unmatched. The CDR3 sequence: CSARPGLAGGPGEQYF. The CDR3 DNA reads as TGCAGTGCTAGACCCGGCTTGGCGGGAGGGCCGGGAGAGCAGTACTTC.

In DNA form, the CDR3 reads TGCAGCGTTGTACCGGGAGGGCGCCACGAGCAGTACTTC. Translated, it gives CSVVPGGRHEQYF. The chain combines TRBV29-1 with TRBJ2-7; TRBD2 aligns across 8 bases. CDR3 length: 13 residues. The junction had 7 bases not matched to a gene; V was cut back by 4 bases and J by 5 bases. Germline CDR1 SQVTM, CDR2 ANQGSEA.

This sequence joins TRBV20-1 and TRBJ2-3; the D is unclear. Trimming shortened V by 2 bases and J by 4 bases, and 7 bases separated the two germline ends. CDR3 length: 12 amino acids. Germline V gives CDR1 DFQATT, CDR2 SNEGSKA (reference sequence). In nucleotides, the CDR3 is TGCAGTGCTAGACCTGGAGCAGATACGCAGTATTTT. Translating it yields CSARPGADTQYF.

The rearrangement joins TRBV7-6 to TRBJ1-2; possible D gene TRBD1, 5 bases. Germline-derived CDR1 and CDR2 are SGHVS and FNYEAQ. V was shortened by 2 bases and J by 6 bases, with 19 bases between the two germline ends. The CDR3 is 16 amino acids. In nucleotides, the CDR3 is TGTGCCAGCAGCTTATACCGGGGGAGCTCCTACAATGGCTACACCTTC. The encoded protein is CASSLYRGSSYNGYTF.

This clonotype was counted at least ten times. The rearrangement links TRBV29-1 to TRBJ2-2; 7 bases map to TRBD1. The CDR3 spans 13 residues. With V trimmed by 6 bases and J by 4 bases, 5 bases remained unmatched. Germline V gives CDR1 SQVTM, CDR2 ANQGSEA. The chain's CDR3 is CSVPGQSTGELFF. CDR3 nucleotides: TGCAGCGTACCGGGACAGTCCACCGGGGAGCTGTTTTTT.

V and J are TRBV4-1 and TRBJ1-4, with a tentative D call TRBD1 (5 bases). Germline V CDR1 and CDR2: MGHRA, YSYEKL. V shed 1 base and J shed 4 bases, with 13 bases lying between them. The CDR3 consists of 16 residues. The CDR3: CASSQGSDRYNEKLFF. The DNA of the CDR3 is TGCGCCAGCAGCCAAGGGAGTGACAGATATAATGAAAAACTGTTTTTT.

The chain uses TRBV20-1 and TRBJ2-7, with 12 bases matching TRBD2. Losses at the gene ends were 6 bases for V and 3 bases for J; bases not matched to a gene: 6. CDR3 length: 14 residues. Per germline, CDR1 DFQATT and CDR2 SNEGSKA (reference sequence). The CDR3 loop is CSADGTSGLYEQYF. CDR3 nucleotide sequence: TGCAGTGCAGATGGGACTAGCGGGCTCTACGAGCAGTACTTC.